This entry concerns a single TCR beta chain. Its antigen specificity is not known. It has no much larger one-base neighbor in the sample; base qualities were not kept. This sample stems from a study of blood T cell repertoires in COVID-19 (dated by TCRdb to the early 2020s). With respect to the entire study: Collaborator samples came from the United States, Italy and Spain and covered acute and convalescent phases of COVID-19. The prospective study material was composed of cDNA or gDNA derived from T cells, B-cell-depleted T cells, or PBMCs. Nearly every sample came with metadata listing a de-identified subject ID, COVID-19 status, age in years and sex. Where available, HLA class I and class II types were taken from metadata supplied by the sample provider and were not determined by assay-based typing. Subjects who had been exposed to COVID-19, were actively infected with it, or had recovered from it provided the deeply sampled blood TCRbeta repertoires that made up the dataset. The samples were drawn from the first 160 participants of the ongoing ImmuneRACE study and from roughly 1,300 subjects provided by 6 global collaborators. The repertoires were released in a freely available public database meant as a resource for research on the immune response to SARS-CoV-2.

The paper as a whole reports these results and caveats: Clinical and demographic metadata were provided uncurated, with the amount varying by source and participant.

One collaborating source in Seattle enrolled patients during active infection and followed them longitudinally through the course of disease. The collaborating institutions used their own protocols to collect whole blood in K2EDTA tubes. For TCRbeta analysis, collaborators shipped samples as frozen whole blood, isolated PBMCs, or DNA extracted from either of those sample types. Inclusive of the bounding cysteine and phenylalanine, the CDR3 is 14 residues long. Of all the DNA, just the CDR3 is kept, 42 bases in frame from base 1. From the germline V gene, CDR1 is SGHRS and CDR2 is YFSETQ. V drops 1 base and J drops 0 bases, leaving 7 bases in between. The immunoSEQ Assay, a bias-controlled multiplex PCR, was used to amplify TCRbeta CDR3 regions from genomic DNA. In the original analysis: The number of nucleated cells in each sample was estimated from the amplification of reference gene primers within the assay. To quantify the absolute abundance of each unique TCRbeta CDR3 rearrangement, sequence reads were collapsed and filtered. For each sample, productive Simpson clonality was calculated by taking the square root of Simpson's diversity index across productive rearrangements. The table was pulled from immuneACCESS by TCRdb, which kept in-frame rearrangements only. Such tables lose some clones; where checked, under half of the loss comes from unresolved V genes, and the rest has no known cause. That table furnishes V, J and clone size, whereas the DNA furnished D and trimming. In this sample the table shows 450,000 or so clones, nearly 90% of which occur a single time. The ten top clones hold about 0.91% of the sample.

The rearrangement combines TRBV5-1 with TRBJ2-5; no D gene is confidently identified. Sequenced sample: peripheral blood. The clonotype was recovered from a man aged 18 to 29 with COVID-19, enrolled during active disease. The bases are TGCGCCAGCAGCTTGTTGGGCTACCAAGAGACCCAGTACTTC. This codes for CASSLLGYQETQYF.